The clone carrying this TCR beta chain has just a few counts. It was with 60 Vbeta and 13 Jbeta primers that the PCR ran. Here immunoSEQ multiplex PCR was the method, and the copy in TCRdb shows in-frame clones only, minus some. The sample lists some 120,000 clones; 8.5% to 10% were seen once. This specimen comes from a study of cytomegalovirus exposure and HLA in healthy donors. The CDR3 sequence is 20 residues long. Unmatched junction bases numbered 13, after V lost 4 bases and J lost 0 bases. CDR1 is SGHRS and CDR2 is YFSETQ in the germline V gene. The sample comprised PBMCs. The receptor's source is a man aged 35 to 55 in good health and CMV-seronegative. The chain uses TRBV5-1 and TRBJ2-6; 10 bases are a match to TRBD1. CDR3 in amino acids: CASSPTGGSSFDSGANVLTF. CDR3 nucleotide sequence: TGCGCCAGCAGCCCGACAGGGGGCTCAAGCTTCGACTCTGGGGCCAACGTCCTGACTTTC.